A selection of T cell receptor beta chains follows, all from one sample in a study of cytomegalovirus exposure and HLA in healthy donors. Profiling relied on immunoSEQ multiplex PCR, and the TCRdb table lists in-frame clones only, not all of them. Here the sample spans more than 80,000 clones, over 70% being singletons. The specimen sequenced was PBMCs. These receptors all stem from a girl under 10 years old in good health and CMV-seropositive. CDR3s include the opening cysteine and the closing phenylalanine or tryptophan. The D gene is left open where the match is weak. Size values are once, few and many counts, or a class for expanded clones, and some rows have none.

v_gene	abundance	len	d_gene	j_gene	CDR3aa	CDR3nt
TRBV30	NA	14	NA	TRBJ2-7	CAGSLQMRRYEQYF	TGTGCGGGGAGCCTCCAGATGAGGCGGTACGAGCAGTACTTC
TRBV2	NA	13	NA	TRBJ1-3	CASSVNSGNTIYF	TGTGCCAGCAGTGTAAACTCTGGAAACACCATATATTTT
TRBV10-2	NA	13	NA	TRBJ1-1	CASSEWGQDEAFF	TGCGCCAGCAGTGAATGGGGGCAGGATGAAGCTTTCTTT
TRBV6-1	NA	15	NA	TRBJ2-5	CASSEAFPYQETQYF	TGTGCCAGCAGTGAAGCTTTTCCGTACCAAGAGACCCAGTACTTC
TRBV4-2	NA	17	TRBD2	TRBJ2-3	CASSRTSGTASTDTQYF	TGTGCCAGCAGCCGGACTAGCGGGACGGCTAGCACAGATACGCAGTATTTT
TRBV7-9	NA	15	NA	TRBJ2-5	CASSSPGTEQETQYF	TGTGCCAGCAGCTCGCCCGGGACTGAGCAAGAGACCCAGTACTTC
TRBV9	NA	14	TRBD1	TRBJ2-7	CASSVRDRNYEQYF	TGTGCCAGCAGCGTCCGGGACAGAAACTACGAGCAGTACTTC
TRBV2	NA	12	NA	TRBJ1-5	CASAPRNQPQHF	TGTGCCAGCGCACCCAGAAATCAGCCCCAGCATTTT
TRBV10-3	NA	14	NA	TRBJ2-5	CAISVSAEKETQYF	TGTGCCATCAGTGTGTCCGCGGAGAAGGAGACCCAGTACTTC
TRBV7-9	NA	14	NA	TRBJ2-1	CASSFDYTYNEQFF	TGTGCCAGCAGCTTCGATTACACCTACAATGAGCAGTTCTTC
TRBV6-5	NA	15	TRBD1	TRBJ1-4	CASSRGQVGLEKLFF	TGTGCCAGCAGCCGCGGACAGGTGGGACTTGAAAAACTGTTTTTT
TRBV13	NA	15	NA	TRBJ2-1	CASSDRTDSYNEQFF	TGTGCCAGCAGCGACCGGACAGATTCCTACAATGAGCAGTTCTTC
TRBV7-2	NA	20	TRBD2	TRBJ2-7	CASSLARRTSGRLSGYEQYF	TGTGCCAGCAGCTTAGCGCGAAGGACTAGCGGACGCCTGTCTGGCTACGAGCAGTACTTC
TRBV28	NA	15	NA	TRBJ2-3	CASATGSTDTDTQYF	TGTGCCAGCGCCACAGGGAGTACCGACACAGATACGCAGTATTTT
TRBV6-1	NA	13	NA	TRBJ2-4	CASDAGSKNIQYF	TGTGCCAGCGATGCGGGTTCCAAAAACATTCAGTACTTC
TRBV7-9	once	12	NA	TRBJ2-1	CASSQQGNEQFF	TGTGCCAGCAGCCAGCAGGGCAATGAGCAGTTCTTC
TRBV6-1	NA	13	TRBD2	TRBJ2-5	CASRLAETGAQYF	TGTGCCAGCAGGCTAGCGGAAACTGGAGCCCAGTACTTC
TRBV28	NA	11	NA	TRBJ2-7	CASSSVGQMGF	TGTGCCAGCAGTTCCGTCGGACAAATGGGCTTC
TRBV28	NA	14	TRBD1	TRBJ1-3	CASSIDRAGNTIYF	TGTGCCAGCAGTATCGACAGGGCTGGAAACACCATATATTTT
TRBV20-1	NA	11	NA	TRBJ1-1	CSAKSLNVAFF	TGCAGTGCTAAGTCCCTAAACGTCGCTTTCTTT
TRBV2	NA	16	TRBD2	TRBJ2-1	CASSEGGTSEYNEQFF	TGTGCCAGCAGTGAAGGAGGGACTAGCGAATACAATGAGCAGTTCTTC
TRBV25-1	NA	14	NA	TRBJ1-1	CASSAGQLNTEAFF	TGTGCCAGCAGTGCAGGACAGTTGAACACTGAAGCTTTCTTT
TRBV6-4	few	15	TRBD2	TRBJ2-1	CASSEGTSAYNEQFF	TGTGCCAGCAGTGAGGGGACTAGCGCTTACAATGAGCAGTTCTTC
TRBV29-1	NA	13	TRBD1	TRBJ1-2	CSVESQGEYGYTF	TGCAGCGTTGAGTCTCAGGGGGAATACGGCTACACCTTC
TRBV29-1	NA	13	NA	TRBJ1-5	CSVDVREPEPQHF	TGCAGCGTTGATGTCAGGGAACCGGAGCCCCAGCATTTT
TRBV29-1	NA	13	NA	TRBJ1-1	CSVAAGMNTEAFF	TGCAGCGTTGCGGCAGGCATGAACACTGAAGCTTTCTTT
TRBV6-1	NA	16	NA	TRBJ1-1	CASSEMIQGLDTEAFF	TGTGCCAGCAGTGAGATGATACAGGGATTAGACACTGAAGCTTTCTTT
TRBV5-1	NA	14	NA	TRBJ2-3	CASRRGQDTDTQYF	TGCGCCAGCAGGCGGGGTCAGGACACAGATACGCAGTATTTT
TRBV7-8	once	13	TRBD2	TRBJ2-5	CASSLGGPETQYF	TGTGCCAGCAGCTTGGGAGGGCCGGAGACCCAGTACTTC
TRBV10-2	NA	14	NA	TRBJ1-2	CASSRQGFWYGYTF	TGCGCCAGCAGTCGCCAGGGATTTTGGTATGGCTACACCTTC
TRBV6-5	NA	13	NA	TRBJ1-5	CASSEGTYQPQHF	TGTGCCAGCAGTGAGGGCACGTATCAGCCCCAGCATTTT
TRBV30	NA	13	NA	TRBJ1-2	CAWSVGGSYGYTF	TGTGCCTGGAGTGTAGGGGGATCCTATGGCTACACCTTC
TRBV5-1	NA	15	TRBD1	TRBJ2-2	CASSLGGTNTGELFF	TGCGCCAGCAGCCTAGGGGGCACGAACACCGGGGAGCTGTTTTTT
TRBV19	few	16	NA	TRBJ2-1	CASSNTIALSYNEQFF	TGTGCCAGTAGCAATACAATCGCCCTCTCCTACAATGAGCAGTTCTTC
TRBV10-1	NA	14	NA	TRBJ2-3	CASSAGQITDTQYF	TGCGCCAGCAGTGCCGGACAGATCACAGATACGCAGTATTTT
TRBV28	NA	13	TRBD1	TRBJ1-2	CASSGDRGYGYTF	TGTGCCAGCAGTGGGGACAGGGGCTATGGCTACACCTTC
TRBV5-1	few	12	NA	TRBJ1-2	CASSSNRDSYTF	TGCGCCAGCAGCAGCAACAGGGATAGCTACACCTTC
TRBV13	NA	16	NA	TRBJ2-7	CASSLSGRGQAYEQYF	TGTGCCAGCAGCTTATCGGGCAGGGGACAAGCCTACGAGCAGTACTTC
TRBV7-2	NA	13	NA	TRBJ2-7	CASSLSRGYEQYF	TGTGCCAGCAGCTTATCCCGCGGCTACGAGCAGTACTTC
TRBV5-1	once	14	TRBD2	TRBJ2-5	CASSPTSVQETQYF	TGCGCCAGCAGTCCCACTAGCGTCCAAGAGACCCAGTACTTC
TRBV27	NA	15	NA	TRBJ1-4	CASNLKGGAQEKLFF	TGTGCCAGCAACCTCAAAGGGGGGGCGCAAGAAAAACTGTTTTTT
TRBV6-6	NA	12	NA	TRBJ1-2	CASSLTRRGYTF	TGTGCCAGCAGTTTAACTCGGAGGGGCTACACCTTC
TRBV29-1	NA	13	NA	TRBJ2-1	CSVGDSSYNEQFF	TGCAGCGTTGGTGATAGCTCCTACAATGAGCAGTTCTTC
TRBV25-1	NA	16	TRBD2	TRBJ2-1	CASGPLAGIGSNEQFF	TGTGCCAGCGGTCCACTAGCGGGAATTGGTAGCAATGAGCAGTTCTTC
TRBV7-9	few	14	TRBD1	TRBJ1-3	CASSIAGGENTIYF	TGTGCCAGCAGCATCGCAGGGGGCGAAAACACCATATATTTT